One and the same sample provided the 15 T cell receptor beta chains below, sequenced in a study of CD8+ T cells in alopecia areata. Extracted RNA was reverse transcribed into cDNA, the sequencing template. Here immunoSEQ multiplex PCR was the method, and the copy in TCRdb shows in-frame clones only, minus some. The profile shows 150,000 to 200,000 clones, 50% to 75% of them singletons. The sequenced sample was CD4+ T cells sorted from blood, obtained at week 0. The origin of the receptors is a human donor with alopecia areata.

The sample holds a few counts of this clone. The chain links TRBV30 to TRBJ2-7; no definite D call. The V end lost 3 bases, the J end lost 3 bases, and 12 bases lay between the germline ends. CDR3 length: 13 residues. Germline V gene data show CDR1 as GTSNPN and CDR2 as SVGIG (reference sequence). In DNA, the CDR3 is TGTGCCTGGAGGACCCCCCCCGGCTACGAGCAGTACTTC. Its protein is CAWRTPPGYEQYF.

This sequence joins TRBV5-6 and TRBJ2-7, with D perhaps matching TRBD1 (5 bases). V was pared by 0 bases and J by 2 bases, with 9 bases between. Germline V gene sequence: CDR1 SGHDT, CDR2 YYEEEE. CDR3 length: 14 amino acids. This CDR3 is CASSLAYRTYEQYF. CDR3 in DNA: TGTGCCAGCAGCTTGGCTTACAGGACCTACGAGCAGTACTTC.

The chain joins TRBV25-1 to TRBJ1-2; possibly TRBD1 for D (5 bases). Per the germline V gene, CDR1 is MGHDK and CDR2 is SYGVNS. CDR3 size: 16 residues. V dropped 3 bases and J dropped 5 bases, with 19 bases sitting between them. The chain's CDR3 is CASSDTRVATGYGYTF. The CDR3 DNA reads TGTGCCAGCAGTGACACCAGGGTAGCCACTGGATATGGCTACACCTTC.

This clone came up a few times. This sequence joins TRBV5-1 and TRBJ1-1, with D possibly matching TRBD1 (6 bases). The CDR3 is made up of 15 amino acids. Germline V gene sequence: CDR1 SGHRS, CDR2 YFSETQ. V was clipped by 2 bases and J by 1 base, with 12 bases between them. The CDR3 DNA is TGCGCCAGCAGCTTAAGTCAGGGGCGGAACACTGAAGCTTTCTTT. Its protein is CASSLSQGRNTEAFF.

The chain combines TRBV5-1 with TRBJ2-7, with a possible D match to TRBD1 (6 bases). The CDR3 is made up of 15 amino acids. Germline V gene lookup returns CDR1 SGHRS and CDR2 YFSETQ. Trimming removed 1 base at V and 11 bases at J, with 22 bases between. The DNA for the CDR3 is TGCGCCAGCAGCTTGCCACTGGGGGCGAGCCGAGAGGAGTACTTC. Amino acid sequence: CASSLPLGASREEYF.

The J gene is TRBJ1-2, the V gene TRBV10-3; D is ambiguous. Germline assignment: CDR1 ENHRY and CDR2 SYGVKD. This CDR3 contains 14 residues. V was shortened by 2 bases and J by 4 bases, with 11 bases between the two germline ends. The CDR3 nucleotides are TGTGCCATCAGTGAGGTTGGCAGGAGCTATGGCTACACCTTC. It is translated as CAISEVGRSYGYTF.

The rearrangement joins TRBV2 to TRBJ2-3; a possible D gene is TRBD1 (6 bases). V was shortened by 8 bases and J by 4 bases, with 13 bases between the two germline ends. Germline V gene sequence: CDR1 SNHLY, CDR2 FYNNEI. CDR3 length: 13 amino acids. CDR3 DNA: TGTGCCAGCGGGACCAGGGGAGCAGATACGCAGTATTTT. Protein product: CASGTRGADTQYF. The variable domain in full, with the rest retrieved from reference TRBV2 and TRBJ2-3, is EPEVTQTPSHQVTQMGQEVILRCVPISNHLYFYWYRQILGQKVEFLVSFYNNEISEKSEIFDDQFSVERPDGSNFTLKIRSTKLEDSAMYFCASGTRGADTQYFGPGTRLTVL.

The V and J genes are TRBV7-2 and TRBJ1-6; 8 nucleotides match TRBD1. V was clipped by 0 bases and J by 12 bases; unmatched bases: 10. Germline CDR1 SGHTA, CDR2 FQGNSA. The CDR3 spans 16 residues. The CDR3 DNA sequence: TGTGCCAGCAGCTTAGCCCAGGGGGCCTTGGGGGAACCCCTCCACTTT. Its protein is CASSLAQGALGEPLHF.

This sequence joins TRBV5-1 and TRBJ2-1; D remains ambiguous. The CDR3 extends over 16 amino acids. Germline assignment: CDR1 SGHRS and CDR2 YFSETQ. V lost 4 bases and J lost 1, with 15 bases in between. CDR3 in DNA: TGCGCCAGCAGCGGCCGCCTGGACCGTTCCTACAATGAGCAGTTCTTC. Translated: CASSGRLDRSYNEQFF.

The rearrangement joins TRBV11-2 to TRBJ2-1; D unresolved. Trimming shortened V by 8 bases and J by 5 bases, and 10 bases separated the two germline ends. Germline assignment: CDR1 SGHAT and CDR2 FQNNGV. This CDR3 spans 12 amino acids. The CDR3 reads CASRTANNEQFF. CDR3 nucleotide sequence: TGTGCCAGCCGAACAGCAAACAATGAGCAGTTCTTC.

This clone was seen just once. The V gene is TRBV5-6, the J gene TRBJ1-5; TRBD1 agrees at 7 bases. CDR3 length equals 17 residues. Per germline, CDR1 SGHDT and CDR2 YYEEEE. Trimming removed 3 bases from V and 3 bases from J; junction bases left unmatched: 12. The CDR3 DNA reads TGTGCCAGCAGCTCCCGCCGGGACAGACCACCCAATCAGCCCCAGCATTTT. Its protein product is CASSSRRDRPPNQPQHF.

The rearrangement uses TRBV29-1 and TRBJ1-1; D is ambiguous. From germline, CDR1 is SQVTM and CDR2 ANQGSEA. The V end was cut by 5 bases, the J end by 5 bases, with 6 bases between. This CDR3 contains 10 residues. The CDR3 DNA follows: TGCAGCGTTACCGGGACTGAAGCTTTCTTT. It encodes CSVTGTEAFF.

The chain links TRBV4-1 to TRBJ2-3, with 14 bases identical to TRBD2. V dropped 5 bases and J dropped 7; count of bases not matched to a gene: 8. CDR1 is MGHRA, CDR2 YSYEKL, per germline. The CDR3 runs to 16 residues. The CDR3 DNA is TGCGCCAGCAGCGCGGGACTAGCGGGGGAGCTGAATACGCAGTATTTT. The encoded protein is CASSAGLAGELNTQYF.

This clone was seen a few times. This rearrangement joins TRBV9 to TRBJ1-5; TRBD1 matches at 10 bases. Trimming at V came to 2 bases and at J to 5 bases, leaving 1 base not matched to a gene. The CDR3 contains 14 residues. CDR1 is SGDLS, CDR2 YYNGEE, per germline. The CDR3 sequence: CASSVGQGDQPQHF. CDR3 nucleotides: TGTGCCAGCAGCGTCGGACAGGGGGATCAGCCCCAGCATTTT.

The rearrangement uses TRBV5-6 and TRBJ1-6, with 8 bases matching TRBD1. The ends lost 1 base at V and 7 bases at J; junction bases unmatched: 7. The length of the CDR3 is 16 residues. Germline V gene data show CDR1 as SGHDT and CDR2 as YYEEEE. The CDR3 here is CASSLFLTGDNSPLHF. The DNA for the CDR3 is TGTGCCAGCAGCTTGTTCCTGACAGGGGACAATTCACCCCTCCACTTT.